Presented here are 27 T cell receptor beta chains from one specimen sequenced in a study of T cell repertoires in cytomegalovirus infection. In TCRdb, the reads were re-called with MiXCR into one record per CDR3 protein. The sample lists some 320,000 distinct CDR3 sequences, just under 30% occurring once. No antigens are known for them. Sequenced material: cultured PBMCs, taken from culture after CMV antigen stimulation. Receptor source: a human donor in good health (CMV status not recorded). Some clones in this sample may be carry-over from other donors' samples.

This chain links TRBV12-3 or TRBV12-4 with TRBJ1-1; a possible D gene is TRBD1 (5 bases). Deletions cut 5 bases from V and 5 bases from J, with 18 bases between. This CDR3 comprises 15 residues. The CDR3 region is CASSPLGGKRTEAFF. The DNA of the CDR3 is TGTGCCAGCAGTCCCTTGGGGGGGAAGAGGACTGAAGCTTTCTTT.

This clonotype was detected a few times. The rearrangement links TRBV28 to TRBJ2-7, with 7 bases fitting TRBD2. Germline CDR1 and CDR2: MDHEN and SYDVKM. V was pared by 6 bases and J by 0 bases, with 8 bases of the junction left unmatched. This CDR3 is 15 amino acids long. This CDR3 is CASRGGRAPSYEQYF. The DNA for the CDR3 is TGTGCCAGCAGGGGCGGGAGAGCCCCCTCCTACGAGCAGTACTTC.

The rearrangement links TRBV28 to TRBJ1-1; D perhaps matches TRBD1 (5 bases). The CDR3 is made up of 18 amino acids. From germline, CDR1 is MDHEN and CDR2 SYDVKM. The V gene lost 6 bases and the J gene lost 5 bases, with 28 bases spanning the gap. The CDR3 here is CASRSGNRAGLVGTEAFF. The CDR3 DNA reads as TGTGCCAGCAGGTCGGGGAACCGGGCGGGGCTAGTTGGTACTGAAGCTTTCTTT. Combining the CDR3 with reference TRBV28 and TRBJ1-1 gives the whole variable domain DVKVTQSSRYLVKRTGEKVFLECVQDMDHENMFWYRQDPGLGLRLIYFSYDVKMKEKGDIPEGYSVSREKKERFSLILESASTNQTSMYLCASRSGNRAGLVGTEAFFGQGTRLTVV.

The sample holds a few counts of this clonotype. The genes are TRBV6-5 and TRBJ2-1; D is unresolved. From germline, CDR1 is MNHEY and CDR2 SVGAGI. The CDR3 is made up of 15 amino acids. V was pared by 8 bases and J by 5 bases, with 19 bases between. The CDR3 DNA reads TGTGCCAGCGTTTCGACCGCCGTTTCTGACAATGAGCAGTTCTTC. This gives the protein CASVSTAVSDNEQFF.

This chain connects TRBV6-1 to TRBJ1-1, with D hard to call. The length of the CDR3 is 12 residues. Trimming left V 7 bases short and J 0 bases short, with 6 bases between. CDR1 is MNHNS, CDR2 SASEGT, per germline. CDR3 nucleotide sequence: TGTGCCAGCACCTCACTGAACACTGAAGCTTTCTTT. It is translated as CASTSLNTEAFF.

J is TRBJ1-3 and V is TRBV6-5, with D unresolved. V lost 0 bases and J lost 2, with 11 bases in between. This CDR3 comprises 16 residues. The germline V gene encodes CDR1 MNHEY and CDR2 SVGAGI. CDR3 nucleotides: TGTGCCAGCAGTTACTCTCTCTTTACCACTGGAAACACCATATATTTT. Its translation: CASSYSLFTTGNTIYF.

V and J are TRBV20-1 and TRBJ1-2, with TRBD1 matching over 7 bases. The length of the CDR3 is 13 residues. Unmatched junction bases numbered 9, after V lost 3 bases and J lost 8 bases. The germline gives CDR1 DFQATT, CDR2 SNEGSKA (reference sequence). The CDR3 DNA sequence: TGCAGTGCTAGGGATGGGACAGAGGCCGGCTACACCTTC. Its protein is CSARDGTEAGYTF.

This clonotype was detected ten times or more. The V call is TRBV7-8, the J call TRBJ2-2; TRBD1 matches 8 bases. CDR1 SGHVS and CDR2 FQNEAQ come from the germline V gene. This CDR3 spans 16 amino acids. V shed 5 bases and J 0 bases; nucleotides not matched to a gene: 5. The CDR3 nucleotides read TGTGCCAGCAGCCACCCAGGGGGCCCGAACACCGGGGAGCTGTTTTTT. This codes for CASSHPGGPNTGELFF.

The rearrangement uses TRBV27 and TRBJ1-1; no definite D call. Germline V gene sequence: CDR1 MNHEY, CDR2 SMNVEV (reference sequence). V dropped 9 bases and J dropped 11 bases, with 19 bases sitting between them. The CDR3 consists of 12 residues. The DNA of the CDR3 is TGTGCCAGTTTCTTCTCCGGTCGGGAGGCTTTCTTT. Its translation is CASFFSGREAFF.

The chain is built from TRBV6-6 and TRBJ2-1, with 10 bases matching TRBD2. CDR1 is MNHNY and CDR2 is SVGAGI in the germline V gene (reference sequence). V lost 2 bases, J lost 5 bases, and 3 bases stayed unmatched. This CDR3 comprises 15 residues. CDR3 bases: TGTGCCAGCAGTTACCGACTAGCGGGTAACAATGAGCAGTTCTTC. Its protein is CASSYRLAGNNEQFF.

The chain links TRBV19 to TRBJ1-1; TRBD1 might be the D (6 bases). The CDR3 is 14 residues long. Germline V gene data show CDR1 as LNHDA and CDR2 as SQIVND (reference sequence). V dropped 7 bases and J dropped 1 base, with 13 bases sitting between them. The CDR3 spells CASTPRGANTEAFF. Written as DNA, the CDR3 is TGTGCCAGTACCCCCCGGGGGGCGAACACTGAAGCTTTCTTT.

This clonotype was picked up a small number of times. This sequence joins TRBV19 and TRBJ1-1, with no clear D. The CDR3 consists of 13 residues. Germline assignment: CDR1 LNHDA and CDR2 SQIVND (reference sequence). Trimming cost V 5 bases and J 7 bases, with 14 bases left between them. In DNA form, the CDR3 reads TGTGCCAGTAGTGCCTCTAGCCTTCTTGAAGCTTTCTTT. This gives the protein CASSASSLLEAFF.

This clonotype was counted a few times. The chain's CDR3 is CASSYSKVLTKNSPLHF. CDR3 nucleotides: TGTGCCAGCAGTTACTCGAAAGTTTTGACGAAGAATTCACCCCTCCACTTT. The V call is TRBV6-8, the J call TRBJ1-6; D gene uncertain. V was trimmed by 0 bases and J by 7 bases, leaving 16 bases between them. The CDR3 consists of 17 residues. The germline gives CDR1 MNHGY, CDR2 SAAAGT.

This clonotype was seen at least ten times. The rearrangement uses TRBV3-1 and TRBJ1-3, with TRBD1 as a possible D gene (5 bases). This CDR3 is built from 13 residues. Germline V lookup: CDR1 LGHDT, CDR2 YNNKEL (reference sequence). The germline V and J ends were trimmed by 5 bases and 4 bases, with 9 bases remaining between them. CDR3 DNA sequence: TGTGCCAGCAGCACGACAGACGGAAACACCATATATTTT. It specifies CASSTTDGNTIYF.

This clonotype has only a few counts. The chain carries TRBV28 and TRBJ1-2, with a possible D match to TRBD1 (5 bases). This CDR3 contains 14 residues. V was pared by 6 bases and J by 1 base, with 12 bases between. Germline values: CDR1 MDHEN, CDR2 SYDVKM. The CDR3 loop reads CASSPGSLNYGYTF. Written as DNA, the CDR3 is TGTGCCAGCAGCCCAGGGAGCCTTAACTATGGCTACACCTTC.

This clonotype showed up many times. This chain connects TRBV5-8 to TRBJ1-1; 8 bases map to TRBD1. V lost 5 bases and J lost 0; bases outside the gene matches: 15. This CDR3 is 18 amino acids long. Germline V lookup: CDR1 SGHTS, CDR2 YDEGEE. The CDR3 is CASRVQGGLFRLNTEAFF. As DNA, the CDR3 is TGTGCCAGCAGGGTACAGGGGGGCCTCTTCCGATTGAACACTGAAGCTTTCTTT.

A few counts support this clonotype. V usage is TRBV28 and J usage is TRBJ2-7; D not resolved. The CDR3 spans 12 residues. Trimming left V 3 bases short and J 8 bases short, with 11 bases between. The V gene's germline CDR1 is MDHEN and CDR2 SYDVKM. The CDR3, as DNA: TGTGCCAGCAGTTTGAAGGACCAGCAGCAGTACTTC. Its translation is CASSLKDQQQYF.

This clonotype was observed a few times. The gene calls are TRBV5-4 and TRBJ1-2; no firm D call. Trimming cost V 0 bases and J 4 bases, with 13 bases left between them. Germline values: CDR1 SGHNT, CDR2 YYREEE (reference sequence). CDR3 length equals 15 residues. The CDR3 DNA reads TGTGCCAGCAGCTTGGCAGGCGGACTGAGCTATGGCTACACCTTC. Protein: CASSLAGGLSYGYTF. Filled out from reference TRBV5-4 and TRBJ1-2, the complete variable domain reads ETGVTQSPTHLIKTRGQQVTLRCSSQSGHNTVSWYQQALGQGPQFIFQYYREEENGRGNFPPRFSGLQFPNYSSELNVNALELDDSALYLCASSLAGGLSYGYTFGSGTRLTVV.

CDR3 amino acids: CASSVGQVTNEQFF. Here the CDR3 DNA reads TGTGCCAGCAGTGTTGGACAGGTGACCAATGAGCAGTTCTTC. This chain joins TRBV27 and TRBJ2-1; 7 nucleotides match TRBD1. CDR3 length: 14 amino acids. Trimming cost V 5 bases and J 6 bases; bases outside gene matches: 7. CDR1 MNHEY and CDR2 SMNVEV come from the germline V gene (reference sequence).

V is TRBV7-9 and J is TRBJ2-5; no definite D call. Germline CDR1 SEHNR, CDR2 FQNEAQ (reference sequence). The CDR3 is 16 amino acids. V gave up 4 bases and J gave up 3 bases, with 18 bases separating them. This CDR3 reads CASSSGKKGPKETQYF. DNA of the CDR3: TGTGCCAGCAGCTCCGGAAAAAAAGGTCCTAAAGAGACCCAGTACTTC.

This clonotype was observed many times. The chain uses TRBV11-2 and TRBJ1-1; D not certain. CDR1 and CDR2 from the germline V gene are SGHAT and FQNNGV. Trimming took off 2 bases at V and 5 bases at J, with 18 bases between the two ends. The CDR3 runs to 16 residues. The CDR3 protein is CASSLLLSLAGTEAFF. Written as DNA, the CDR3 is TGTGCCAGCAGCTTACTTCTGTCCCTCGCGGGAACTGAAGCTTTCTTT.

V is TRBV28 and J is TRBJ2-3, with 9 bases identical to TRBD2. Germline loops: CDR1 MDHEN, CDR2 SYDVKM. CDR3 length equals 14 residues. The V and J ends lost 5 bases and 3 bases, in that order; junction bases with no gene match: 3. Here the CDR3 DNA reads TGTGCCAGCAGTATCACTAGCGGGACAGATACGCAGTATTTT. It translates to CASSITSGTDTQYF.

The CDR3 is CSARDSREELFF. For the CDR3, the DNA is TGCAGTGCTAGAGATAGCCGGGAGGAACTGTTTTTT. The chain couples TRBV20-1 to TRBJ1-4; D remains ambiguous. Trimming stripped 0 bases from V and 12 bases from J, with 11 bases between. The CDR3 is made up of 12 amino acids. The V gene's germline CDR1 is DFQATT and CDR2 SNEGSKA (reference sequence).

The V call is TRBV27, the J call TRBJ2-7; D unclear. Germline-derived CDR1 and CDR2 are MNHEY and SMNVEV (reference sequence). The V end lost 7 bases, the J end lost 3 bases, and 10 bases lay between the germline ends. CDR3 size: 12 residues. The CDR3: CASTDPLYEQYF. CDR3 DNA sequence: TGTGCCAGCACAGACCCACTCTACGAGCAGTACTTC.

In DNA form, the CDR3 reads TGTGCCATCAGTGAGGGGAGGGGAAACACCGGGGAGCTGTTTTTT. This sequence encodes CAISEGRGNTGELFF. This chain connects TRBV10-3 to TRBJ2-2, with 7 bases matching TRBD2. Germline V CDR1 and CDR2: ENHRY, SYGVKD. V was pared by 2 bases and J by 2 bases, with 2 bases of the junction left unmatched. This CDR3 is built from 15 residues.

Here the CDR3 DNA reads TGCAGTGCTAGAGAGTCCCTCGGAGCAGATACGCAGTATTTT. Residues: CSARESLGADTQYF. The V and J genes are TRBV20-1 and TRBJ2-3; no clear D gene. Germline loops: CDR1 DFQATT, CDR2 SNEGSKA (reference sequence). This CDR3 has 14 residues. Trimming removed 0 bases at V and 4 bases at J, with 11 bases between.

The rearrangement links TRBV7-2 to TRBJ2-5; 10 bases map to TRBD2. From germline, CDR1 is SGHTA and CDR2 FQGNSA. J lost 7 bases, V lost 2 bases, and 7 bases had no gene match. This CDR3 comprises 15 residues. CDR3 in amino acids: CASSLSLAGKGTQYF. CDR3 bases: TGTGCCAGCAGCTTATCACTAGCGGGAAAGGGGACCCAGTACTTC.